The 10 T cell receptor beta chains in this list originate from one sample, sequenced in a study of blood T cell repertoires in COVID-19. TCRdb keeps only in-frame clones here, not all; method: immunoSEQ multiplex PCR. Here the sample spans 100,000 to 150,000 clones, 85% being singletons. Specimen: peripheral blood. These receptors all stem from a woman at least 80 years old with acute or convalescent COVID-19.

This sequence joins TRBV7-9 and TRBJ1-1, with a weak D call TRBD1 (5 bases). The CDR3 loop spans 14 amino acids. Germline V gene lookup returns CDR1 SEHNR and CDR2 FQNEAQ (reference sequence). Trimming removed 5 bases from V and 2 bases from J, with 12 bases in between. The CDR3, as DNA: TGTGCCAGCAGCCAGCCCAGGGATAACACTGAAGCTTTCTTT. This sequence encodes CASSQPRDNTEAFF.

This chain joins TRBV19 and TRBJ2-4; perhaps TRBD1 as D (5 bases). The germline V gene has CDR1 LNHDA and CDR2 SQIVND (reference sequence). The CDR3 is made up of 18 amino acids. V lost 8 bases and J lost 0, with 23 bases in between. CDR3 region: CASQPPPGRVLAKNIQYF. As DNA, the CDR3 is TGTGCCAGTCAACCCCCCCCTGGCAGGGTACTAGCCAAAAACATTCAGTACTTC.

The chain links TRBV11-2 to TRBJ1-2, with 7 bases that match TRBD1. The V segment lost 3 bases and the J segment 7 bases; nucleotides outside the gene matches: 14. CDR3 size: 16 residues. Germline assignment: CDR1 SGHAT and CDR2 FQNNGV. CDR3 DNA sequence: TGTGCCAGCAGCTTCAACCCCGGACAGGCCGGAGGTGGCTACACCTTC. It yields the protein CASSFNPGQAGGGYTF.

The CDR3 nucleotides are TGCGCCAGCAGTGGAGACAGTTTATCTGGAAACACCATATATTTT. Protein product: CASSGDSLSGNTIYF. The chain is built from TRBV5-1 and TRBJ1-3, with D perhaps matching TRBD1 (5 bases). Germline loops: CDR1 SGHRS, CDR2 YFSETQ. V lost 5 bases and J 1 base, leaving 13 bases between the germline ends. There are 15 residues in the CDR3.

The chain combines TRBV5-1 with TRBJ1-2; TRBD1 matches at 9 bases. The length of the CDR3 is 15 residues. Trimming cost V 4 bases and J 4 bases; bases outside gene matches: 8. CDR1 and CDR2 from the germline V gene are SGHRS and YFSETQ. The CDR3 DNA follows: TGCGCCAGCAGCGACGGGACAGGGCTACTCTATGGCTACACCTTC. The encoded protein is CASSDGTGLLYGYTF.

V is TRBV3-1 (or the pseudogene TRBV3-2) and J is TRBJ2-4, with a possible D match to TRBD1 (6 bases). CDR1 is LGHDT, CDR2 YNNKEL, per germline (reference sequence). V was pared by 0 bases and J by 9 bases, with 9 bases between. The CDR3 has 13 residues. In nucleotides, the CDR3 is TGTGCCAGCAGCCAAGATTCACAGGGCATTCAGTACTTC. It specifies CASSQDSQGIQYF.

The V and J genes are TRBV5-1 and TRBJ2-3; a possible D gene is TRBD1 (6 bases). Germline values: CDR1 SGHRS, CDR2 YFSETQ. CDR3 length: 15 amino acids. Between the trimmed V and J ends, which lost 0 bases and 0 bases, there was a span of 8 bases. The CDR3 region has the DNA TGCGCCAGCAGCTTGGGGCAGGGGAGCACAGATACGCAGTATTTT. It encodes CASSLGQGSTDTQYF. The whole variable domain, remainder taken from reference TRBV5-1 and TRBJ2-3, is KAGVTQTPRYLIKTRGQQVTLSCSPISGHRSVSWYQQTPGQGLQFLFEYFSETQRNKGNFPGRFSGRQFSNSRSEMNVSTLELGDSALYLCASSLGQGSTDTQYFGPGTRLTVL.

CDR3 amino acids: CASSSDRELGEKLFF. In DNA form, the CDR3 reads TGTGCCAGCAGCTCGGACCGGGAGTTAGGCGAAAAACTGTTTTTT. The rearrangement joins TRBV7-9 to TRBJ1-4; D is unresolved. CDR1 SEHNR and CDR2 FQNEAQ come from the germline V gene (reference sequence). The CDR3 spans 15 residues. V lost 4 bases and J 8 bases, leaving 17 bases between the germline ends.

The V and J genes are TRBV19 and TRBJ1-2; 10 bases are a match to TRBD1. With 6 bases clipped from V and 6 bases from J, the junction kept 7 bases outside the gene matches. The CDR3 has 14 residues. From germline, CDR1 is LNHDA and CDR2 SQIVND (reference sequence). DNA for the CDR3: TGTGCCAGTAGCTGGGACAGGGGAGGGGATGGCTACACCTTC. Translation gives CASSWDRGGDGYTF. Full variable domain (rest looked up from reference TRBV19 and TRBJ1-2): DGGITQSPKYLFRKEGQNVTLSCEQNLNHDAMYWYRQDPGQGLRLIYYSQIVNDFQKGDIAEGYSVSREKKESFPLTVTSAQKNPTAFYLCASSWDRGGDGYTFGSGTRLTVV.

This clone was seen a handful of times. V gene TRBV5-1 combines with J gene TRBJ1-2; D gene uncertain. The V end was cut by 0 bases, the J end by 0 bases, with 12 bases between. CDR1 is SGHRS, CDR2 YFSETQ, per germline. The CDR3 is 16 residues long. The DNA of the CDR3 is TGCGCCAGCAGCTTGGCCCCGACACCCTCTAACTATGGCTACACCTTC. The encoded protein is CASSLAPTPSNYGYTF.